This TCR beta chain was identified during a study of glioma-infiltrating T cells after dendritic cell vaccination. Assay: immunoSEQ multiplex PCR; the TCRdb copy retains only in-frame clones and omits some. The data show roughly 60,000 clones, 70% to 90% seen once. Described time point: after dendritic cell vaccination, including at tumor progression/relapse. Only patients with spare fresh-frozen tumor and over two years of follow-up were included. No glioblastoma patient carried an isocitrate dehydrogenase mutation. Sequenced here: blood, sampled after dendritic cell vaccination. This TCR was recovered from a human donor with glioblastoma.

The CDR3 DNA sequence: TGTGCCTGGAGTGGACCGGGACAGGGGTTCAATGAGCAGTTCTTC. It encodes CAWSGPGQGFNEQFF. This chain connects TRBV30 to TRBJ2-1; 10 bases match TRBD1. V was pared by 1 base and J by 6 bases, with 6 bases of the junction left unmatched. Germline CDR1 and CDR2: GTSNPN and SVGIG (reference sequence). This CDR3 is 15 amino acids long.